The rows below give T cell receptor beta chains drawn from one sample of a study of blood T cell repertoires in COVID-19. The protocol was immunoSEQ multiplex PCR, while the TCRdb copy is restricted to in-frame clones and leaves out a portion. The sample includes 150,000 to 200,000 clones, about 88% seen only once; the top ten take 2.7%. The sequenced material came from peripheral blood. These receptors originate from a middle-aged man with active or convalescent COVID-19. The CDR3 runs from the conserved cysteine through the conserved F or W. D genes are given only for firm matches. Clone sizes are given selectively: once, few, many, or a class where the clone is expanded.

NA | TRBJ1-1 | TRBV3-1/TRBV3-2 | once | CASSPRRGEAFF | TGTGCCAGCAGCCCCCGTAGGGGTGAAGCTTTCTTT
NA | TRBJ1-5 | TRBV5-1 | NA | CASSLDGGEEQPQHF | TGCGCCAGCAGCTTGGATGGAGGAGAGGAGCAGCCCCAGCATTTT
NA | TRBJ1-4 | TRBV5-1 | NA | CASSFQGQREKLFF | TGCGCCAGCAGCTTTCAGGGGCAGCGGGAAAAACTGTTTTTT
NA | TRBJ2-1 | TRBV3-1/TRBV3-2 | NA | CASSQAGVGNEQFF | TGTGCCAGCAGCCAAGCAGGGGTCGGGAATGAGCAGTTCTTC
NA | TRBJ2-7 | TRBV29-1 | NA | CSATLNFLRSEQYF | TGCAGCGCAACCCTCAACTTCCTCCGCTCCGAGCAGTACTTC
NA | TRBJ1-2 | TRBV5-6 | once | CASSYGRGYGYTF | TGTGCCAGCAGCTACGGACGGGGCTATGGCTACACCTTC
TRBD2 | TRBJ2-7 | TRBV13 | NA | CASSLGGSGGPNYEQYF | TGTGCCAGCAGCTTAGGAGGTAGCGGGGGGCCTAACTACGAGCAGTACTTC
NA | TRBJ2-3 | TRBV12-3/TRBV12-4 | NA | CASSSAGTDTQYF | TGTGCCAGCAGCTCCGCGGGCACAGATACGCAGTATTTT
NA | TRBJ2-4 | TRBV18 | NA | CASSPYGGPGNIQYF | TGTGCCAGCTCACCATACGGGGGGCCGGGGAACATTCAGTACTTC
TRBD1 | TRBJ1-2 | TRBV6-5 | NA | CASRGRGRKNYGYTF | TGTGCCAGCCGGGGCAGGGGGCGTAAAAACTATGGCTACACCTTC
TRBD1 | TRBJ1-4 | TRBV29-1 | NA | CSVAKGTGVEKLFF | TGCAGCGTTGCGAAGGGGACAGGGGTGGAAAAACTGTTTTTT
TRBD2 | TRBJ2-3 | TRBV28 | NA | CASSQFGGGKADTQYF | TGTGCCAGCAGTCAATTCGGCGGGGGGAAGGCAGATACGCAGTATTTT
NA | TRBJ1-5 | TRBV5-8 | NA | CASSARQGMNQPQHF | TGTGCCAGCAGCGCCCGGCAGGGTATGAATCAGCCCCAGCATTTT
NA | TRBJ1-2 | TRBV6-5 | once | CASRFREAANYGYTF | TGTGCCAGCAGATTCCGGGAGGCGGCTAACTATGGCTACACCTTC
NA | TRBJ2-1 | TRBV19 | NA | CASSADSSYNEQFF | TGTGCCAGTAGTGCTGATAGCTCCTACAATGAGCAGTTCTTC
TRBD2 | TRBJ2-3 | TRBV30 | once | CAWSVGTNTDTQYF | TGTGCCTGGAGTGTTGGGACTAACACAGATACGCAGTATTTT
TRBD1 | TRBJ1-4 | TRBV3-1/TRBV3-2 | NA | CASSQDPAGGTEKLFF | TGTGCCAGCAGCCAAGACCCGGCAGGGGGCACTGAAAAACTGTTTTTT
NA | TRBJ2-2 | TRBV2 | NA | CASSEAGFGELFF | TGTGCCAGCAGTGAAGCCGGTTTCGGGGAGCTGTTTTTT
TRBD1 | TRBJ1-1 | TRBV6-1 | NA | CASSLLDRENTEAFF | TGTGCCAGCAGCCTCTTGGACAGGGAGAACACTGAAGCTTTCTTT
NA | TRBJ2-7 | TRBV30 | NA | CAWSAPVYYEQYF | TGTGCCTGGAGTGCGCCAGTATACTACGAGCAGTACTTC
NA | TRBJ2-1 | TRBV7-2 | NA | CASSQGHYNEQFF | TGTGCCAGCAGCCAGGGGCACTACAATGAGCAGTTCTTC
NA | TRBJ1-2 | TRBV28 | once | CASSPWTVSNYGYTF | TGTGCCAGCAGTCCATGGACAGTTTCTAACTATGGCTACACCTTC
NA | TRBJ1-4 | TRBV7-2 | NA | CASSLTYGVGEKLFF | TGTGCCAGCAGCTTAACGTACGGAGTCGGAGAAAAACTGTTTTTT
TRBD1 | TRBJ1-2 | TRBV5-4 | NA | CASSPGQSFSYGYTF | TGTGCCAGCAGCCCGGGACAGTCCTTCAGCTATGGCTACACCTTC
NA | TRBJ2-7 | TRBV3-1/TRBV3-2 | NA | CASSHGVHEQYF | TGTGCCAGCAGCCACGGGGTCCACGAGCAGTACTTC
NA | TRBJ2-7 | TRBV10-3 | NA | CATTAKGYEQYF | TGTGCCACGACTGCAAAAGGTTACGAGCAGTACTTC
NA | TRBJ1-1 | TRBV4-1 | NA | CASSQRIGVGNTEAFF | TGCGCCAGCAGCCAACGGATCGGGGTTGGGAACACTGAAGCTTTCTTT
NA | TRBJ1-2 | TRBV10-3 | NA | CAISGQNSNYGYTF | TGTGCCATCAGTGGACAGAACTCTAACTATGGCTACACCTTC
NA | TRBJ1-6 | TRBV2 | once | CASSLQGSYNSPLHF | TGTGCCAGCAGCCTACAGGGATCCTATAATTCACCCCTCCACTTT
NA | TRBJ1-1 | TRBV28 | NA | CASSWGGTEAFF | TGTGCCAGCAGTTGGGGGGGGACTGAAGCTTTCTTT
NA | TRBJ2-1 | TRBV27 | NA | CASSMAGTNEQFF | TGTGCCAGCAGTATGGCGGGCACCAATGAGCAGTTCTTC
NA | TRBJ2-5 | TRBV18 | NA | CASSPPLASVETQYF | TGTGCCAGCTCACCACCTCTGGCTAGCGTGGAGACCCAGTACTTC
TRBD1 | TRBJ2-7 | TRBV28 | NA | CASSGTGVYEQYF | TGTGCCAGCAGCGGGACAGGGGTCTACGAGCAGTACTTC
NA | TRBJ2-7 | TRBV11-1 | NA | CASSLEGTHSYEQYF | TGTGCCAGCAGCTTAGAAGGGACTCACAGCTACGAGCAGTACTTC
TRBD1 | TRBJ1-6 | TRBV30 | NA | CAWSVRTGNRDSPLHF | TGTGCCTGGAGTGTGAGGACAGGGAATCGAGATTCACCCCTCCACTTT
TRBD1 | TRBJ1-5 | TRBV4-1 | NA | CASSQDPSDRVNQPQHF | TGCGCCAGCAGCCAAGATCCTTCTGACAGGGTCAATCAGCCCCAGCATTTT
NA | TRBJ1-5 | TRBV6-5 | NA | CASSTKPQGNQPQHF | TGTGCCAGCAGCACTAAGCCCCAGGGGAATCAGCCCCAGCATTTT
NA | TRBJ2-3 | TRBV28 | NA | CASSQALDTQYF | TGTGCCAGCAGCCAAGCCTTGGATACGCAGTATTTT
NA | TRBJ1-4 | TRBV30 | NA | CAWGTGFGKLFF | TGTGCCTGGGGAACAGGGTTTGGAAAACTGTTTTTT
TRBD1 | TRBJ1-5 | TRBV28 | NA | CASSAGTGKYQPQHF | TGTGCCAGCAGTGCCGGGACAGGGAAGTATCAGCCCCAGCATTTT
TRBD1 | TRBJ2-1 | TRBV11-2 | NA | CASSSIRDRGLGEQFF | TGTGCCAGCAGCTCTATCCGGGACAGGGGATTGGGTGAGCAGTTCTTC
NA | TRBJ1-1 | TRBV19 | NA | CASSIAGMTEAFF | TGTGCCAGTAGTATAGCAGGGATGACTGAAGCTTTCTTT
NA | TRBJ2-5 | TRBV4-1 | NA | CASSQASQETQYF | TGCGCCAGCAGCCAAGCTAGCCAAGAGACCCAGTACTTC
TRBD1 | TRBJ1-5 | TRBV28 | NA | CASSEGGGSNQPQHF | TGTGCCAGCAGCGAAGGGGGCGGGAGCAATCAGCCCCAGCATTTT
TRBD1 | TRBJ2-1 | TRBV7-6 | NA | CASSLGQGIHNEQFF | TGTGCCAGCAGCTTAGGACAGGGGATCCACAATGAGCAGTTCTTC
NA | TRBJ1-2 | TRBV6-2/TRBV6-3 | NA | CASSLTGGQAGYTF | TGTGCCAGCAGCCTGACAGGCGGCCAGGCTGGCTACACCTTC
TRBD1 | TRBJ1-2 | TRBV11-1 | NA | CASSLADRGPYGYTF | TGTGCCAGCAGCTTAGCGGACAGGGGCCCCTATGGCTACACCTTC
NA | TRBJ2-1 | TRBV7-2 | NA | CASSLELLGREQFF | TGTGCCAGCAGCTTAGAGCTACTTGGGCGTGAGCAGTTCTTC
NA | TRBJ2-7 | TRBV2 | NA | CASSPTRGPPSYEQYF | TGTGCCAGCAGTCCTACCAGGGGCCCCCCCTCCTACGAGCAGTACTTC
NA | TRBJ2-5 | TRBV19 | many | CASRLGPQETQYF | TGTGCCAGCCGTCTAGGCCCCCAGGAGACCCAGTACTTC
NA | TRBJ2-7 | TRBV5-4 | NA | CASSLAQQFSYEQYF | TGTGCCAGCAGCTTGGCCCAACAGTTCTCCTACGAGCAGTACTTC